This entry concerns a single TCR beta chain. The V end was cut by 5 bases, the J end by 6 bases, with 13 bases between. The germline CDR1 and CDR2 sequences are LGHDT and YNNKEL (reference sequence). This CDR3 has 14 residues. These data are taken from a study of blood T cell repertoires in COVID-19. As for the study in general: Samples came from the United States, Italy and Spain, spanning acute and convalescent COVID-19. The analysed material was cDNA or gDNA that came from T cells, B-cell-depleted T cells, or PBMCs.

Per the study methods: Reference gene primer amplification yielded estimated nucleated cell counts. TCRdb keeps only in-frame clones here, not all; method: immunoSEQ multiplex PCR. V and J calls and clone size are given by that table; D and trimming were obtained from the DNA. The sample has 250,000 to 300,000 clones, about 88% seen once; the top ten hold around 12%. Sequences were obtained from peripheral blood. The chain links TRBV3-1 (or the pseudogene TRBV3-2) to TRBJ1-4, with D unresolved. The origin of this receptor is a woman in her sixties or seventies with acute or convalescent COVID-19. The CDR3 loop is CASSYYGGDEKLFF. The CDR3 nucleotides read TGTGCCAGCAGCTATTACGGCGGAGATGAAAAACTGTTTTTT.